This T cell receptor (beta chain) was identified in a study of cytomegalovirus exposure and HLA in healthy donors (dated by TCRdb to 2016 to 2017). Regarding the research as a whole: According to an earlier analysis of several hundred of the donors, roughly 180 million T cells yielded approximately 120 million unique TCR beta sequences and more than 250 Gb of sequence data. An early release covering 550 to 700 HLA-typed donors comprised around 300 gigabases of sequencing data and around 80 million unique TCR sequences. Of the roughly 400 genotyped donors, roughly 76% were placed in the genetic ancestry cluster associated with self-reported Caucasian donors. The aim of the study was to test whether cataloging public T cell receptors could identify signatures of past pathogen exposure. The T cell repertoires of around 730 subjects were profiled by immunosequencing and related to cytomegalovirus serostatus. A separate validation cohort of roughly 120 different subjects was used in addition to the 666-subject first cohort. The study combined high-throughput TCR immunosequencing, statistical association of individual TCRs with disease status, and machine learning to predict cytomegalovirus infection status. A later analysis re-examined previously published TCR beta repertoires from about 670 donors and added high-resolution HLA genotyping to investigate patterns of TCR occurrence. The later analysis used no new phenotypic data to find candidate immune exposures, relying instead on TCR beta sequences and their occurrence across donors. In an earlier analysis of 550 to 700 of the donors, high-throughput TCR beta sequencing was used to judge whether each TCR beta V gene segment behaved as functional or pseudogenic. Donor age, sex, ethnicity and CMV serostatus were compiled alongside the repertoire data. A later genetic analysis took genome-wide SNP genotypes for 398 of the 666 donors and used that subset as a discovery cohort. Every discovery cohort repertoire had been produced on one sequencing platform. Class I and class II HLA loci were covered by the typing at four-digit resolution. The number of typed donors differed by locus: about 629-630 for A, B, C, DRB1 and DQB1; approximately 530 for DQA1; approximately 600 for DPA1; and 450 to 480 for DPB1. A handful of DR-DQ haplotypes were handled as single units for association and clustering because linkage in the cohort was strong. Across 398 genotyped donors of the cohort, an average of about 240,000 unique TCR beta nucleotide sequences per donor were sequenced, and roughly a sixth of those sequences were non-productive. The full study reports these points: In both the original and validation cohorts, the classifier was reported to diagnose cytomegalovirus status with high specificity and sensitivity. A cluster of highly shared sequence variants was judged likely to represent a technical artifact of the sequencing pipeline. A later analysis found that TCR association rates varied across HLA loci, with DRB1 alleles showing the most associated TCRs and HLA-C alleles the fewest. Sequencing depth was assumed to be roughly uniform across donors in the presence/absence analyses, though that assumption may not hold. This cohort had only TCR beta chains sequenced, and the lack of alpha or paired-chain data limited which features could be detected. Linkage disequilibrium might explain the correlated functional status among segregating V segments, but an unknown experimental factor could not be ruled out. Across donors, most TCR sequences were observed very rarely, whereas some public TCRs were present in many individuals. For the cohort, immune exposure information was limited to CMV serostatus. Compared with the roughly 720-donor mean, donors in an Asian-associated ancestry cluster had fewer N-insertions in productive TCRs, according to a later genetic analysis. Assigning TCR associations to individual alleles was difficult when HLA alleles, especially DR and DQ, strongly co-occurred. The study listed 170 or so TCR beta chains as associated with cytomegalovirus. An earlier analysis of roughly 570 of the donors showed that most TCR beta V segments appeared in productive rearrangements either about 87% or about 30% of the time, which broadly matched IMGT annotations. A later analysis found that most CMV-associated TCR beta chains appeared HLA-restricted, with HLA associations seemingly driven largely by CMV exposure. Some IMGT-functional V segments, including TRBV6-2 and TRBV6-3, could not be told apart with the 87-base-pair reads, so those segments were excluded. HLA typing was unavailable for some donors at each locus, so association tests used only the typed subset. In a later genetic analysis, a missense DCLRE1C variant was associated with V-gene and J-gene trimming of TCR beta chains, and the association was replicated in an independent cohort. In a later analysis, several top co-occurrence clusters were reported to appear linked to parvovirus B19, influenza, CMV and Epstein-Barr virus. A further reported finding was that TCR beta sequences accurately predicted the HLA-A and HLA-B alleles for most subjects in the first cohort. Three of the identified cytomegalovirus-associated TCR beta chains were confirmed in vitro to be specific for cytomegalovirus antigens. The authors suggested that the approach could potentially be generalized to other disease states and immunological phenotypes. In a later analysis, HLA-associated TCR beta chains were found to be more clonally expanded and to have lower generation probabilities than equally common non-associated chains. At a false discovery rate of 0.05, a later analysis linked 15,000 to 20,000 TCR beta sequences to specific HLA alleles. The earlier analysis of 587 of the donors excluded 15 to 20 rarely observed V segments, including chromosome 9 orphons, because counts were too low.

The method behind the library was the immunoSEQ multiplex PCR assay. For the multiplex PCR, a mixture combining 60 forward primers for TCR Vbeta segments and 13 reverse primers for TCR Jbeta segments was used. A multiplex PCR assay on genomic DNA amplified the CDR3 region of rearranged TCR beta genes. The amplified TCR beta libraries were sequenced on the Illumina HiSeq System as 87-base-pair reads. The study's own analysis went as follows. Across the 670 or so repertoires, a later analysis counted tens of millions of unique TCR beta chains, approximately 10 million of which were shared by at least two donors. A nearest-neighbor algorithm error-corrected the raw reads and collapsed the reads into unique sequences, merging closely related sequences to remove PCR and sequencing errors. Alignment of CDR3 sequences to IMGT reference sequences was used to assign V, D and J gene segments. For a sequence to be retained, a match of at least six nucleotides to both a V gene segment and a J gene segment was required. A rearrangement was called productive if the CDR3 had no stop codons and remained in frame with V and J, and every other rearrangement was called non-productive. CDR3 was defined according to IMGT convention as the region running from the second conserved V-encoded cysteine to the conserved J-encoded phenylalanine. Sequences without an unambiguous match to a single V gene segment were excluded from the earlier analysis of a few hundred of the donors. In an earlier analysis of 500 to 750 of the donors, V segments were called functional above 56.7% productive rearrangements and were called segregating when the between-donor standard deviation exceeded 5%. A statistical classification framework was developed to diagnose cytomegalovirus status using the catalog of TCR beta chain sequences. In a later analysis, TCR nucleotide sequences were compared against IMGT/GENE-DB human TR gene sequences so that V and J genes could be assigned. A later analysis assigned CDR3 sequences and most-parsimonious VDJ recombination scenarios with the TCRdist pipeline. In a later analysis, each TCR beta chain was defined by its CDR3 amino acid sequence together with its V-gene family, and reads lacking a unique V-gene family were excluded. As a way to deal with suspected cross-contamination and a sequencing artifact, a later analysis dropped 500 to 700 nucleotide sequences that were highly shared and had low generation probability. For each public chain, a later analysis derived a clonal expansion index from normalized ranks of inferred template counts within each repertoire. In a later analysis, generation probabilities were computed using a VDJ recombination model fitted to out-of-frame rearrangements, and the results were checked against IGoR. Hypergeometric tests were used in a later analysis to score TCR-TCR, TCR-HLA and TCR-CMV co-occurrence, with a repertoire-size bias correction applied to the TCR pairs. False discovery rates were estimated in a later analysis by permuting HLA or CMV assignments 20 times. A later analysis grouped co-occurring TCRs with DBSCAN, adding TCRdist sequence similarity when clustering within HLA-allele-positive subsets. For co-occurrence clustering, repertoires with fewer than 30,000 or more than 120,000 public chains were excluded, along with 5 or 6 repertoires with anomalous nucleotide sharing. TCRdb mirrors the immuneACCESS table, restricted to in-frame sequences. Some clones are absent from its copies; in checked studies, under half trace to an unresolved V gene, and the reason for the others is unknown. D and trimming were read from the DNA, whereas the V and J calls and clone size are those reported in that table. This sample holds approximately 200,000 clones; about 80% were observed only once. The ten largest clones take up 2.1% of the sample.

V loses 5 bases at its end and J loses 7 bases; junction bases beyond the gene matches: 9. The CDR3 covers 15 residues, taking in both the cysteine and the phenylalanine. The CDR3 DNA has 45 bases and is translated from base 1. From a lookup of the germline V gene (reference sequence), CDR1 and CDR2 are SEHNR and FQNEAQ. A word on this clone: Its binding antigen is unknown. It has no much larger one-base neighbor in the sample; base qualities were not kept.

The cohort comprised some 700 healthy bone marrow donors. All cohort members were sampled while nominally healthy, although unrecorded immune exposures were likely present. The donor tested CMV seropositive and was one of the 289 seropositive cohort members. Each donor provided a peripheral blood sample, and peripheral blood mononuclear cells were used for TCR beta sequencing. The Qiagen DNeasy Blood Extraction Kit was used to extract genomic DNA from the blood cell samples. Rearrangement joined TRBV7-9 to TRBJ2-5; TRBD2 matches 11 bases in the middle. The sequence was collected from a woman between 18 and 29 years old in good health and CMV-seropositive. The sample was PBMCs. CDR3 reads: CASSLSGGAVRTQYF. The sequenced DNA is TGTGCCAGCAGCCTTAGCGGGGGGGCCGTCAGGACCCAGTACTTC.